These T cell receptor beta chains were read from a single sample in a study of T cell responses to AZD1222 COVID-19 vaccine. The table came from immunoSEQ multiplex PCR; TCRdb's copy has only in-frame clones and leaves some out. The sample holds 140,000 to 150,000 clones, 93% seen once. The input for sequencing was peripheral blood, taken on day 0 of AZD1222 vaccination. The origin of the receptors is an adult in good health. Each CDR3 is given with its conserved first and last residue. D genes are given only for firm matches. Rows give clone size only sometimes, using once, few, many, or a class for an expanded clone.

.	14	TRBJ2-1	TRBD1	TRBV6-5	CASSPQGLYNEQFF	TGTGCCAGCAGTCCACAGGGGTTGTACAATGAGCAGTTCTTC
.	14	TRBJ1-1	.	TRBV2	CASRSTGTYTEAFF	TGTGCCAGCAGGAGTACAGGGACCTACACTGAAGCTTTCTTT
.	16	TRBJ2-3	TRBD2	TRBV14	CASSQVPGLAQDTQYF	TGTGCCAGCAGCCAAGTCCCGGGACTAGCTCAGGATACGCAGTATTTT
.	14	TRBJ2-5	TRBD1	TRBV29-1	CSVEGQGSLETQYF	TGCAGCGTTGAGGGACAGGGATCTTTAGAGACCCAGTACTTC
.	16	TRBJ1-1	TRBD1	TRBV18	CASSPGFGDSETEAFF	TGTGCCAGCTCACCAGGTTTTGGGGACAGCGAAACTGAAGCTTTCTTT
.	16	TRBJ1-3	.	TRBV3-1/TRBV3-2	CASSQRLLSSGNTIYF	TGTGCCAGCAGCCAACGGCTGTTGAGCTCTGGAAACACCATATATTTT
.	13	TRBJ1-1	.	TRBV20-1	CSASNARNTEAFF	TGCAGTGCTAGTAATGCACGTAACACTGAAGCTTTCTTT
.	16	TRBJ2-1	.	TRBV2	CASRPGGYQGGNEQFF	TGTGCCAGCAGGCCCGGGGGCTATCAGGGCGGGAATGAGCAGTTCTTC
once	15	TRBJ2-7	.	TRBV19	CASSLRGGQAYEQYF	TGTGCCAGTAGCCTCCGTGGGGGCCAGGCCTACGAGCAGTACTTC
once	15	TRBJ2-7	TRBD2	TRBV11-1	CASSKALAGDYEQYF	TGTGCCAGCAGCAAAGCCCTAGCGGGAGATTACGAGCAGTACTTC
.	14	TRBJ1-4	.	TRBV5-1	CASTLDSSNEKLFF	TGCGCCAGTACTTTGGACTCTTCAAATGAAAAACTGTTTTTT
.	11	TRBJ2-1	TRBD2	TRBV20-1	CSARASGLQFF	TGCAGTGCTAGAGCTAGCGGGTTGCAGTTCTTC
.	16	TRBJ1-2	.	TRBV25-1	CASSESGTQANYGYTF	TGTGCCAGCAGTGAATCCGGGACACAAGCTAACTATGGCTACACCTTC
.	15	TRBJ1-2	TRBD1	TRBV5-1	CASSFTQGTGYGYTF	TGCGCCAGCAGCTTTACACAGGGGACGGGCTATGGCTACACCTTC
.	16	TRBJ2-3	.	TRBV5-1	CASSPRASVRTDTQYF	TGCGCCAGCAGCCCGAGGGCTAGCGTCCGCACAGATACGCAGTATTTT
.	13	TRBJ2-2	.	TRBV7-3	CASSLISAGELFF	TGTGCCAGCAGCCTAATCAGCGCCGGGGAGCTGTTTTTT
.	13	TRBJ1-1	.	TRBV27	CASSFGSSTEAFF	TGTGCCAGCAGTTTCGGGAGCAGCACTGAAGCTTTCTTT
.	17	TRBJ2-5	.	TRBV5-1	CASSLVVGRGSVETQYF	TGCGCCAGCAGCTTGGTGGTAGGGCGGGGTTCTGTGGAGACCCAGTACTTC
few	13	TRBJ2-7	.	TRBV2	CASRLVGRYEQYF	TGTGCCAGCAGACTAGTAGGGCGATACGAGCAGTACTTC
.	15	TRBJ2-5	.	TRBV21-1	CASSNEGLAGSPQYF	TGTGCCAGCAGCAATGAAGGACTAGCGGGATCCCCCCAGTACTTC
.	13	TRBJ1-1	.	TRBV5-1	CASSLTEDTEAFF	TGCGCCAGCAGCTTGACTGAGGACACTGAAGCTTTCTTT
once	11	TRBJ2-5	.	TRBV9	CASSDQETQYF	TGTGCCAGCAGCGACCAAGAGACCCAGTACTTC
.	18	TRBJ1-2	.	TRBV5-1	CASSLEGRGRYGGYGYTF	TGCGCCAGCAGCTTGGAGGGCAGGGGCAGGTACGGCGGCTATGGCTACACCTTC
.	14	TRBJ1-1	.	TRBV15	CATSRGHRNTEAFF	TGTGCCACCAGCAGAGGACACCGGAACACTGAAGCTTTCTTT
.	15	TRBJ1-3	TRBD1	TRBV6-5	CASSLRGDSGNTIYF	TGTGCCAGCAGTCTCAGGGGGGATTCTGGAAACACCATATATTTT
.	12	TRBJ1-5	.	TRBV15	CATSRDKQPQHF	TGTGCCACCAGCAGAGACAAGCAGCCCCAGCATTTT
.	13	TRBJ1-2	.	TRBV6-5	CASITGLSYGYTF	TGTGCCAGCATTACGGGACTCTCCTATGGCTACACCTTC
.	12	TRBJ2-5	.	TRBV7-9	CASSHLRETQYF	TGTGCCAGCAGCCATTTGCGGGAGACCCAGTACTTC
.	14	TRBJ1-1	.	TRBV2	CASRPSRGFRKAFF	TGTGCCAGCAGACCCTCTAGGGGGTTTCGGAAAGCTTTCTTT